This T cell receptor (beta chain) was profiled in a study of T cells in Graves' hyperthyroidism and ophthalmopathy. Study at large: Once the initial diagnosis was made, peripheral blood was obtained before any treatment. Whole-study results and caveats: Onset of ophthalmopathy came a median approximately 6 months after the model predicted it.

Those with hyperthyroidism were 18 to 65 years old, newly diagnosed, and ill for under 2 months. Fresh peripheral blood, about 10 ml of it, supplied the PBMCs. About this clonotype: Antigen unknown.

RNA transcripts served as the template for amplifying TCR beta CDR3 regions. A set of HTBI primers served as the primers for a first-round RT-PCR of the TCR CDR3. Via MiXCR, TCRdb re-called the multiplex PCR reads, giving one row per CDR3 protein. The table has 500,000 to 600,000 distinct CDR3 sequences, around 15% seen once. Germline V CDR1 and CDR2: SGHVS, FQNEAQ. This CDR3 region has 19 residues. V gave up 2 bases and J gave up 2 bases, with 22 bases separating them. Sequenced: blood. This chain connects TRBV7-8 to TRBJ1-3; D gene unclear. This TCR derives from a woman aged 18-30 years with Graves' hyperthyroidism. CDR3 coding DNA: TGTGCCAGCAGCTTAAGGTCTCCCTTGGTACGGTTAACTGGAAACACCATATATTTT. Its protein is CASSLRSPLVRLTGNTIYF.